This T cell receptor beta chain was recovered during a study of OX40 agonist ivuxolimab in advanced cancers. Study information: From roughly 23 to 85 years was the age range, with a mean of approximately 63 years, and roughly 83% were male.

Blood specimens came from baseline, cycle 4 day 1, and cycle 7 day 1. Data came from immunoSEQ multiplex PCR; TCRdb stores just in-frame clones and leaves some out. The sample carries some 150,000 clones, about 93% recorded once. The CDR3 is 19 residues long. This chain joins TRBV22-1 and TRBJ2-5; TRBD1 was called by the table and not checked on the DNA. TRBV22-1 is recorded as a pseudogene. The receptor was isolated from an adult with an advanced solid tumor such as melanoma, head and neck, liver or kidney cancer. The starting material was CD4+ or CD8+ T cells sorted from blood, obtained in a trial of the OX40 agonist ivuxolimab. Here the CDR3 reads CPGSARPGGTGGYEETQYF. In DNA, the CDR3 is TGTCCTGGGAGCGCACGTCCAGGAGGGACAGGGGGCTATGAAGAGACCCAGTACTTC.